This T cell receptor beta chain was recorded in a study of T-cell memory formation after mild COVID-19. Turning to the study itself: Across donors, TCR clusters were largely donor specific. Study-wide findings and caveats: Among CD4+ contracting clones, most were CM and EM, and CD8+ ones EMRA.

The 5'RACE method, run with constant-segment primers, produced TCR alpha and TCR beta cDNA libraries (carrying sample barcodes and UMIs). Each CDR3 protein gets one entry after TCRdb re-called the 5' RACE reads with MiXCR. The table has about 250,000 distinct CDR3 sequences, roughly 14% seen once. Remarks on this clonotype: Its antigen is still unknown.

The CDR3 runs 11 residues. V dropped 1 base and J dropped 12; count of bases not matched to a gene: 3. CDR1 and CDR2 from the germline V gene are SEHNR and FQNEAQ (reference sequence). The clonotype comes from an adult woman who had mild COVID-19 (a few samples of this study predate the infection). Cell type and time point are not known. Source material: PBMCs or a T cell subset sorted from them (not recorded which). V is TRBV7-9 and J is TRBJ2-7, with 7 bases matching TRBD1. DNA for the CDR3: TGTGCCAGCAGCTTAGAGGGACAGTTGTACTTC. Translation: CASSLEGQLYF.